This TCR beta chain was sequenced during a study of OX40 agonist ivuxolimab in advanced cancers. Overall study context: Mean age about 60 years, range about 20 to 79; about 81% male.

The CDR3 runs 19 residues. Germline trimming cut 1 base from V and 5 bases from J; bases unmatched to any gene: 14. In germline, CDR1 is SGHRS, CDR2 YFSETQ. Repertoires were generated with immunoSEQ multiplex PCR, while TCRdb's copy carries only in-frame clones and drops some. This table holds about 64,000 clones, 85% found once. This clonotype originated in an adult with an advanced solid tumor such as melanoma, head and neck, liver or kidney cancer. The V call is TRBV5-1, the J call TRBJ2-5, with 13 bases lining up with TRBD2. The sample in question was CD4+ or CD8+ T cells sorted from blood, obtained in a trial of the OX40 agonist ivuxolimab. The CDR3 bases are TGCGCCAGCAGCTTGAGCCAAAGGTTCGGGACTAGCGGGGAGGAGACCCAGTACTTC. This codes for CASSLSQRFGTSGEETQYF.